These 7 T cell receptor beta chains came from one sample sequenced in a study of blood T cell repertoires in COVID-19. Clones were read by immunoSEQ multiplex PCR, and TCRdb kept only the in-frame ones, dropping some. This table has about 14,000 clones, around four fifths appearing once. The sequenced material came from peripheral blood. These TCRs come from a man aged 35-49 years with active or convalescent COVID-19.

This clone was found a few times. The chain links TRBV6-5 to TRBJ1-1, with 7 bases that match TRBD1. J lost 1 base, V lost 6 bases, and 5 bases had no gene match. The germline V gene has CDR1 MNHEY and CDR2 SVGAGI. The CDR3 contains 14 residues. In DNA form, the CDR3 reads TGTGCCAGCAGCCGACAGGGTAGGAACACTGAAGCTTTCTTT. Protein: CASSRQGRNTEAFF.

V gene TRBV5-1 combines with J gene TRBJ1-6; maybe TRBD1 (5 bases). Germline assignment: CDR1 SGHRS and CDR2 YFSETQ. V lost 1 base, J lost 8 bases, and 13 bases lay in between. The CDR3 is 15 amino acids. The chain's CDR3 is CASSLSPTGDSPLHF. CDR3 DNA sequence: TGCGCCAGCAGCTTGAGCCCCACGGGGGATTCACCCCTCCACTTT.

As DNA, the CDR3 is TGTGCCAGCTCACCACTAAGACTTACTCCGGACAGGGCTGGAAACACCATATATTTT. Protein product: CASSPLRLTPDRAGNTIYF. The chain joins TRBV18 to TRBJ1-3, with TRBD1 matching 8 bases. With 1 base clipped from V and 2 bases from J, the junction kept 13 bases outside the gene matches. Per the germline V gene, CDR1 is KGHSH and CDR2 is LQKENI. The CDR3 has 19 residues.

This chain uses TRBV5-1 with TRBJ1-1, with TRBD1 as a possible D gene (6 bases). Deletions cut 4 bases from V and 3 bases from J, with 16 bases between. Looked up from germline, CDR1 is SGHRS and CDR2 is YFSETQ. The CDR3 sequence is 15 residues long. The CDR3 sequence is CASSPTNRVDTEAFF. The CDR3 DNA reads TGCGCCAGCAGCCCCACCAACAGGGTGGACACTGAAGCTTTCTTT.

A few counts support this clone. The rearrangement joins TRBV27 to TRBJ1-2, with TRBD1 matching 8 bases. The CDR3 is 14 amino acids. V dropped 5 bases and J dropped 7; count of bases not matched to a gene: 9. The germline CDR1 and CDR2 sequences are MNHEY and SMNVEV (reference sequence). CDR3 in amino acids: CASSPGQGFGGYTF. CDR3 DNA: TGTGCCAGCAGTCCCGGACAGGGATTCGGTGGCTACACCTTC.

CDR3 in DNA: TGCGCCAGCAGTGGCCTACTAGCGGGGGGCCCAGATACGCAGTATTTT. Translation: CASSGLLAGGPDTQYF. This chain links TRBV10-2 with TRBJ2-3, with 12 bases lining up with TRBD2. Losses at the gene ends were 4 bases for V and 4 bases for J; bases not matched to a gene: 6. Germline CDR1 is WSHSY and CDR2 is SAAADI. This CDR3 region has 16 residues.

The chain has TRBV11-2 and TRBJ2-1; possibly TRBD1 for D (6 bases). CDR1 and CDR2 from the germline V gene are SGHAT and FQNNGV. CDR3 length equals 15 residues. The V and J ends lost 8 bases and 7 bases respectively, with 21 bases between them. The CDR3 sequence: CASSKAGTFSNEQFF. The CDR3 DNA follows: TGTGCCAGCTCAAAGGCCGGGACATTCTCAAATGAGCAGTTCTTC.